This T cell receptor beta chain was obtained from a study of cytomegalovirus exposure and HLA in healthy donors. Whole-study results and caveats: CMV antigen specificity was confirmed in vitro for a few CMV-associated chains. One later analysis reportedly identified an Asian-associated ancestry cluster that showed fewer N-insertions than the approximately 700-donor mean. A later analysis found TCR association rates differed by HLA locus, highest for DRB1 and lowest for HLA-C. Later work associated roughly 17,000 TCR beta sequences with HLA alleles at 0.05 false discovery rate.

Between the trimmed V and J ends, which lost 1 base and 7 bases, there was a span of 13 bases. CDR3 length: 14 residues. Germline assignment: CDR1 MGHDK and CDR2 SYGVNS. The study ran its PCR with 60 Vbeta and 13 Jbeta primers. Using immunoSEQ multiplex PCR, the repertoire was profiled, and TCRdb retains in-frame clones only, with some absent. This repertoire shows approximately 91,000 clones, 81% found once; its top ten account for approximately 10%. A remark on this clone: Its antigen is undetermined.

The chain recombines TRBV25-1 with TRBJ2-5, with a weak D call TRBD1 (6 bases). This TCR was recovered from a human donor in good health. Sequencing used PBMCs. CDR3 nucleotides: TGTGCCAGCAGTGAATGGGGGCTAGAAGGGACCCAGTACTTC. Translated, it gives CASSEWGLEGTQYF.